What follows are 21 T cell receptor beta chains derived from one specimen sequenced in a study of blood T cell repertoires in COVID-19. Repertoires were generated with immunoSEQ multiplex PCR, while TCRdb's copy carries only in-frame clones and drops some. The table lists under 200,000 clones, approximately 80% of them singletons. The specimen was peripheral blood. These receptors all stem from a woman older than 75 with COVID-19, enrolled during active disease.

The chain joins TRBV18 to TRBJ2-7, with a possible D match to TRBD1 (6 bases). Germline CDR1 and CDR2: KGHSH and LQKENI. The CDR3 extends over 16 amino acids. V was shortened by 8 bases and J by 1 base, with 21 bases between the two germline ends. This CDR3 reads CASNAGPETGSYEQYF. For the CDR3, the DNA is TGTGCCAGCAACGCCGGTCCGGAGACAGGATCCTACGAGCAGTACTTC.

The genes are TRBV6-6 and TRBJ2-3; no definite D call. V was cut by 4 bases and J by 6 bases, with 11 bases left in between. This CDR3 is built from 13 residues. The germline CDR1 and CDR2 sequences are MNHNY and SVGAGI (reference sequence). The CDR3 reads CASSSPVEDTQYF. The CDR3 nucleotides read TGTGCCAGCAGTTCCCCTGTTGAGGATACGCAGTATTTT.

The chain employs TRBV5-8 and TRBJ2-7; 8 bases line up with TRBD2. The CDR3 sequence is 18 residues long. Germline V gene lookup returns CDR1 SGHTS and CDR2 YDEGEE. J lost 5 bases, V lost 7 bases, and 23 bases had no gene match. In nucleotides, the CDR3 is TGTGCCAGCCTCCCTGGACAGCTACTCCTTTCCGGGAGGGACGAGCAGTACTTC. Its protein product is CASLPGQLLLSGRDEQYF.

The chain is built from TRBV18 and TRBJ2-5, with a possible D match to TRBD1 (6 bases). Germline values: CDR1 KGHSH, CDR2 LQKENI. The CDR3 extends over 15 amino acids. V was clipped by 2 bases and J by 0 bases, with 10 bases between them. In DNA, the CDR3 is TGTGCCAGCTCACCAAAAGGACAGTACCAAGAGACCCAGTACTTC. It encodes CASSPKGQYQETQYF.

The chain joins TRBV6-5 to TRBJ1-1; 7 nucleotides line up with TRBD1. Germline V lookup: CDR1 MNHEY, CDR2 SVGAGI. This CDR3 spans 14 amino acids. After removal of 6 bases from V and 4 bases from J, the junction contained 8 bases not matched to a gene. The DNA for the CDR3 is TGTGCCAGCAGCCCGACAGGGCTTGGCACTGAAGCTTTCTTT. The encoded protein is CASSPTGLGTEAFF.

The chain combines TRBV5-6 with TRBJ2-7; 8 nucleotides line up with TRBD1. V lost 4 bases to trimming and J lost 8 bases; unmatched junction nucleotides: 8. Germline lookup yields CDR1 SGHDT and CDR2 YYEEEE. CDR3 length equals 13 residues. CDR3 DNA sequence: TGTGCCAGCAGCCCGTATGGACAGGGAAAGCAGTACTTC. Its translation: CASSPYGQGKQYF.

The V call is TRBV9, the J call TRBJ2-1, with a weak D call TRBD1 (5 bases). The CDR3 is 14 amino acids. Germline V gene lookup returns CDR1 SGDLS and CDR2 YYNGEE. V dropped 0 bases and J dropped 4 bases, with 8 bases sitting between them. The chain's CDR3 is CASSVGGMYNEQFF. CDR3 nucleotide sequence: TGTGCCAGCAGCGTAGGGGGCATGTACAATGAGCAGTTCTTC. Based on the CDR3 plus reference TRBV9 and TRBJ2-1, the full variable domain is DSGVTQTPKHLITATGQRVTLRCSPRSGDLSVYWYQQSLDQGLQFLIQYYNGEERAKGNILERFSAQQFPDLHSELNLSSLELGDSALYFCASSVGGMYNEQFFGPGTRLTVL.

The V call is TRBV5-1, the J call TRBJ2-1, with 11 positions matching TRBD2. Germline CDR1 is SGHRS and CDR2 is YFSETQ. The V segment lost 0 bases and the J segment 3 bases; nucleotides outside the gene matches: 5. The CDR3 is 17 residues long. This CDR3 reads CASSLGGLAVSYNEQFF. CDR3 coding DNA: TGCGCCAGCAGCTTGGGGGGACTAGCGGTTAGCTACAATGAGCAGTTCTTC.

This clone was seen a few times. Here the CDR3 reads CSAHGANTEAFF. The CDR3 DNA is TGCAGCGCCCACGGTGCGAACACTGAAGCTTTCTTT. This chain joins TRBV29-1 and TRBJ1-1; D call uncertain. The CDR3 has 12 amino acids. V lost 7 bases, J lost 1 base, and 10 bases lay in between. Germline values: CDR1 SQVTM, CDR2 ANQGSEA.

This sequence joins TRBV5-4 and TRBJ1-1; TRBD1 is a possible D gene (6 bases). The germline CDR1 and CDR2 sequences are SGHNT and YYREEE (reference sequence). With 0 bases removed from V and 2 bases from J, the gap between germline ends came to 14 bases. This CDR3 spans 16 amino acids. This CDR3 is CASSLAPGQRNTEAFF. For the CDR3, the DNA is TGTGCCAGCAGCTTGGCCCCCGGACAGAGAAACACTGAAGCTTTCTTT.

CDR3 nucleotide sequence: TGTGCCAGCTCACCCTCACGACAGGGAAATGAAAAACTGTTTTTT. It specifies CASSPSRQGNEKLFF. The chain has TRBV18 and TRBJ1-4; 7 bases map to TRBD1. Germline lookup yields CDR1 KGHSH and CDR2 LQKENI. V was clipped by 3 bases and J by 5 bases; unmatched bases: 6. This CDR3 has 15 residues.

This clone is a singleton in its sample. The V and J genes are TRBV7-3 and TRBJ1-5; 11 nucleotides agree with TRBD1. The CDR3 contains 18 residues. J gave up 3 bases and V 7 bases, and 14 bases lay outside the gene matches. CDR1 SGHTA and CDR2 FQGTGA come from the germline V gene. The CDR3 DNA reads as TGTGCCAGCATCCTCCCATTCCCGGGACAGGGGGACAATCAGCCCCAGCATTTT. Translating it yields CASILPFPGQGDNQPQHF.

A note on this clone: The sample holds other DNA sequences that translate to the same CDR3. V is TRBV3-1 (or the pseudogene TRBV3-2) and J is TRBJ1-5; TRBD1 aligns across 8 bases. The CDR3 is made up of 14 amino acids. The ends lost 4 bases at V and 4 bases at J; junction bases unmatched: 3. Germline-derived CDR1 and CDR2 are LGHDT and YNNKEL (reference sequence). The CDR3: CASSLGTGNQPQHF. In DNA form, the CDR3 reads TGTGCCAGCAGCCTTGGGACAGGAAATCAGCCCCAGCATTTT.

This clone was recorded only once. V and J are TRBV6-5 and TRBJ1-1; perhaps TRBD1 as D (5 bases). This CDR3 contains 15 residues. CDR1 MNHEY and CDR2 SVGAGI come from the germline V gene. The V gene lost 2 bases and the J gene lost 1 base, with 11 bases spanning the gap. The CDR3 reads CASSYAARANTEAFF. CDR3 nucleotide sequence: TGTGCCAGCAGTTACGCAGCCAGGGCGAACACTGAAGCTTTCTTT.

This chain uses TRBV6-5 with TRBJ1-2; TRBD1 aligns across 8 bases. Unmatched junction bases numbered 2, after V lost 5 bases and J lost 6 bases. The CDR3 consists of 12 residues. Germline loops: CDR1 MNHEY, CDR2 SVGAGI. CDR3: CASSQGAHGYTF. The DNA of the CDR3 is TGTGCCAGCAGTCAGGGGGCGCATGGCTACACCTTC.

This clone appeared a few times. The rearrangement uses TRBV18 and TRBJ1-2; D perhaps matches TRBD1 (6 bases). V was pared by 6 bases and J by 4 bases, with 15 bases between. The CDR3 is made up of 14 amino acids. CDR1 and CDR2 from the germline V gene are KGHSH and LQKENI. The CDR3 region is CASSPTGKGYGYTF. CDR3 DNA sequence: TGTGCCAGCTCGCCGACAGGAAAGGGCTATGGCTACACCTTC.

This rearrangement joins TRBV9 to TRBJ1-1; 7 nucleotides agree with TRBD1. V gave up 4 bases and J gave up 3 bases; unmatched junction bases: 9. The CDR3 extends over 15 amino acids. The germline V gene has CDR1 SGDLS and CDR2 YYNGEE. The CDR3 loop reads CASSTRQGRDTEAFF. CDR3 bases: TGTGCCAGCAGCACCCGACAGGGACGGGACACTGAAGCTTTCTTT.

The chain employs TRBV19 and TRBJ2-7; weak D call: TRBD1 (5 bases). Germline V gives CDR1 LNHDA, CDR2 SQIVND (reference sequence). Between the trimmed V and J ends, which lost 3 bases and 0 bases, there was a span of 9 bases. The CDR3 runs 14 residues. The CDR3 sequence is CASSMSGNSYEQYF. Written as DNA, the CDR3 is TGTGCCAGTAGTATGTCAGGGAACTCCTACGAGCAGTACTTC.

The rearrangement uses TRBV6-1 and TRBJ1-5; 7 nucleotides match TRBD1. There are 17 residues in the CDR3. CDR1 and CDR2 from the germline V gene are MNHNS and SASEGT. V gave up 5 bases and J gave up 0 bases; unmatched junction bases: 10. CDR3 sequence (DNA): TGTGCCAGCAGTAAAGGCCGGGACAGTTATAGCAATCAGCCCCAGCATTTT. It is translated as CASSKGRDSYSNQPQHF.

This clone was detected many times. The rearrangement uses TRBV2 and TRBJ2-7; possible D gene TRBD2, 6 bases. The CDR3 loop spans 17 amino acids. Trimming took off 7 bases at V and 3 bases at J, with 25 bases between the two ends. The germline V gene has CDR1 SNHLY and CDR2 FYNNEI. The CDR3 sequence: CASTQGPGVEVVYEQYF. CDR3 in DNA: TGTGCCAGCACCCAGGGACCGGGGGTCGAAGTGGTCTACGAGCAGTACTTC.

The chain combines TRBV10-3 with TRBJ2-3; 10 bases are a match to TRBD2. The V and J ends lost 10 bases and 6 bases, in that order; junction bases with no gene match: 7. Germline V gene data show CDR1 as ENHRY and CDR2 as SYGVKD. The CDR3 runs 13 residues. The CDR3 DNA follows: TGTGCCAACTTAGCGGGGGGACCCGATACGCAGTATTTT. It translates to CANLAGGPDTQYF.